This T cell receptor (beta chain) emerged from a study of Tregs in tolerant kidney transplant recipients. Study context: The nonmyeloablative bone marrow transplants came from related graft donors, with transient mixed chimerism.

Concerning this clone: Its antigen is as yet unknown.

CD4+CD25+CD127- Tregs, CD4+CD25- non-Tregs, CD4 and CD8 cells were sorted. CDR3 size: 13 residues. CDR1 is KGHSH and CDR2 is LQKENI in the germline V gene. Trimming stripped 3 bases from V and 8 bases from J, with 11 bases between. Assay: immunoSEQ multiplex PCR; the TCRdb copy retains only in-frame clones and omits some. This sample has some 70,000 clones, with about 89% found just once. Study-wide results and caveats: Donor-specific Treg expansion exceeded global Treg expansion in tolerant patients, suggesting antigen drive. Activated donor B cell expansion appeared to reveal the most relevant donor-specific TCRbeta repertoire.

The chain is built from TRBV18 and TRBJ2-1, with a tentative D call TRBD2 (5 bases). This receptor was identified in a human donor who received a combined kidney and bone marrow transplant. This material consisted of CD4+ T cells from blood, taken before the transplant. The CDR3 DNA reads TGTGCCAGCTCACCCTCCCAGGAGGATGAGCAGTTCTTC. Its protein is CASSPSQEDEQFF.